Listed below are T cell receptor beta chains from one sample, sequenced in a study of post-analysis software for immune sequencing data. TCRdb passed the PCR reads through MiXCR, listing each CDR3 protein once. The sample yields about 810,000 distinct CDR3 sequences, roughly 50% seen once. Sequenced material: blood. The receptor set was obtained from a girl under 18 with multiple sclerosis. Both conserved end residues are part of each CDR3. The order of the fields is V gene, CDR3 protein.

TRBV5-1 CASSSTGATNEKLFF
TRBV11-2 CASSSSWGYDSPLHF
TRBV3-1 CASSQGTQTGTQYF
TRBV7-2 CASSSQGLAYNEQFF
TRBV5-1 CASTLSGYEQFF
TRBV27 CASSFDQNQPQHF
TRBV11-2 CASSLTIRQTSETQYF
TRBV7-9 CASRYADEQFF
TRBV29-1 CSVLLYEQYF
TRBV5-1 CASSPWTGVYEQYF
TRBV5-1 CASSLGGPEQYF
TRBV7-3 CASSLNPRGEYEQYF
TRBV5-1 CASSAPQGDTGERFF
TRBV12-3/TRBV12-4 CASSLTLASAQETQYF
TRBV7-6 CASSLAIRGQGASTGANVLTF
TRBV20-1 CSAPDSGRDTQYF
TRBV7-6 CASSTQGVDEQYF
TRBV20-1 CSAARTGAEAFF
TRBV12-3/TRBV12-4 CASSPPWERADTQYF
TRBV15 CATSGAWGDTQYF
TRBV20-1 CSATGDRDTEAFF
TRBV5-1 CASSLSTSGNQGTQYF
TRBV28 CASSTRTSPSYNEQFF
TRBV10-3 CAISESEGYGTEAFF
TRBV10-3 CAISSGDTYSYEQYF
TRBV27 CASSPKSSTDTQYF
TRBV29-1 CSVEPLYSYNEQFF
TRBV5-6 CASSLEDRSRDTEAFF
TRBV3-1 CASSQIPGQGTAFF
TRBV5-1 CASSYKGEGAGTEAFF
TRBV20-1 CSARSPGQAKNIQYF
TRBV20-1 CSAQTGGSYNSPLHF
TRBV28 CASSPIRRYNEQFF
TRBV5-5 CASSGGPAGGPGDTQYF
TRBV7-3 CASSLTGGQEKEAFF
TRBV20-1 CSARDSGTHSYEQYF
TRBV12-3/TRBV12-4 CASSLTQGLAKNIQYF
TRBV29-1 CSVDKAAGRNYNEQYF
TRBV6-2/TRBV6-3 CASSYWQGPPGETQYF
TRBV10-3 CATGTSGGSSYNEQFF
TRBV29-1 CSVVGQGNQETQYF
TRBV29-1 CSARTSGGSSSYNEQFF
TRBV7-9 CASSPAGQGAQPQHF
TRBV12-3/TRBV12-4 CASSSRGVLQETQYF
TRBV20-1 CSARDPKLGEKLFF
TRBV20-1 CSARDLGREETQYF
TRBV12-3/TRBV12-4 CASSSYLATQFF
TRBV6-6 CASSYSVAGKSTDTQYF
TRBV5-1 CASSLQPVVGAYGYTF
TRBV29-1 CSVAVVSYNEQFF
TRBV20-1 CSARDSTRGDTQYF
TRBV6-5 CASRPLASLHEQYF
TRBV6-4 CASSDLPGSGGYTF
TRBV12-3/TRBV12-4 CASSPSPIGTQYF
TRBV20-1 CSARDEWDRGKYEQYF
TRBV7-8 CASSDGTGAEQYF
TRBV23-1 CASDPGSYYEQYF
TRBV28 CASSLRPGSQPQHF